The present entry profiles one T cell receptor beta chain with its context. As yet, its antigen is unknown. The CDR3 is 15 residues long. Germline V gene data show CDR1 as MNHEY and CDR2 as SVGAGI. The V end was cut by 6 bases, the J end by 5 bases, with 19 bases between. This entry comes from a study of T cell responses to AZD1222 COVID-19 vaccine. Overall study: Investigators merged groups given second doses at roughly 4 or roughly 12 weeks.

Using immunoSEQ multiplex PCR, the repertoire was profiled, and TCRdb retains in-frame clones only, with some absent. The table shows some 170,000 clones, with approximately 93% occurring only once. Overall study results and limits: Spike was spanned by vaccine-associated CD4 TCRs, with dominance at 160-218 and 743-854. At baseline, just 5 or 6 AZD1222 recipients tested seropositive. Following two doses of AZD1222, Spike-specific TCR breadth and depth rose.

This sample comprised peripheral blood, obtained on day 0 of AZD1222 vaccination. The TCR originated in an adult in good health. The V gene is TRBV6-5, the J gene TRBJ2-5; tentatively, D is TRBD2 (5 bases). This chain's CDR3 is CASSQRTGRLETQYF. In nucleotides, the CDR3 is TGTGCCAGCAGCCAAAGGACTGGCAGATTGGAGACCCAGTACTTC.